The entry that follows covers one T cell receptor (beta chain) sequence. The antigen is not known. Trimming pared 7 bases from V and 5 bases from J, leaving 12 bases between. CDR1 and CDR2 from the germline V gene are MNHNY and SVGAGI (reference sequence). This CDR3 is 14 amino acids long. Sequenced by immunoSEQ multiplex PCR; TCRdb stores in-frame clones only, minus some. The sample holds about 16,000 clones, about 70% seen once. The record originates from a study of cytotoxic CD8 clonotypes in ibrutinib-treated CLL. Whole-study findings and limits: Clonality increased at ibrutinib response, then returned toward baseline at progression.

The sequencing used PBMCs, collected before ibrutinib treatment. This chain connects TRBV6-6 to TRBJ1-6; no reliable D call. This TCR was recovered from a human donor with chronic lymphocytic leukemia. CDR3 sequence: CASKPDLNNSPLHF. For the CDR3, the DNA is TGTGCCAGCAAGCCTGATTTAAATAATTCACCCCTCCACTTT.